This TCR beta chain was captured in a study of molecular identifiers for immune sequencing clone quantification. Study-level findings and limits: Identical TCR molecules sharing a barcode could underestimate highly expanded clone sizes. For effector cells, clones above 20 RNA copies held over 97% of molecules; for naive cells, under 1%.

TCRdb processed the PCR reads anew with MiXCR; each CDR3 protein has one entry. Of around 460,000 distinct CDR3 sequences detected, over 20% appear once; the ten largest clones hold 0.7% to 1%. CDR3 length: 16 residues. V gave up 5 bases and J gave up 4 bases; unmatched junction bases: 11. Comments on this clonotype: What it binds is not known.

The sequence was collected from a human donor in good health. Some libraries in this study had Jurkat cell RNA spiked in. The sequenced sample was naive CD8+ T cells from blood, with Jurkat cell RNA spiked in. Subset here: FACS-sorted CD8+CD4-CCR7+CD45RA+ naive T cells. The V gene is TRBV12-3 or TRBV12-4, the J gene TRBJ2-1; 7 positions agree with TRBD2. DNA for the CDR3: TGTGCCAGCAGTGTACTAGCGCCCTCCGGGTACAATGAGCAGTTCTTC. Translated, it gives CASSVLAPSGYNEQFF.